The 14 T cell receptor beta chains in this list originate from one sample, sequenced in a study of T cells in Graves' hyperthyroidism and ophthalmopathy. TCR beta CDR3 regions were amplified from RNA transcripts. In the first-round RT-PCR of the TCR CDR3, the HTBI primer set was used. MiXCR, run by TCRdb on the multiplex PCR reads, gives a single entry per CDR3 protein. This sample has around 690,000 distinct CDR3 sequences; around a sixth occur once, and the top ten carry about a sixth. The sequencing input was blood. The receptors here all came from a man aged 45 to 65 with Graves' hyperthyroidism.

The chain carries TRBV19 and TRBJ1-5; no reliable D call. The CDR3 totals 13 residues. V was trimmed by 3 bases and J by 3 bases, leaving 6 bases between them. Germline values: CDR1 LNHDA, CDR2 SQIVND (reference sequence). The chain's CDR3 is CASSIGYNQPQHF. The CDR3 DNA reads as TGTGCCAGTAGTATTGGATACAATCAGCCCCAGCATTTT.

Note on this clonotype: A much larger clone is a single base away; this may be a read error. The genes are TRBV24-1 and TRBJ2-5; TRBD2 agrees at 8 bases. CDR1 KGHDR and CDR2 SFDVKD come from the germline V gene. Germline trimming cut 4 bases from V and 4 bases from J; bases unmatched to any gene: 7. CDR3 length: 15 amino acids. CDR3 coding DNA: TGTGCCACCAGTGACACCGGGACTAGTCGAGAGACCCAGTACTTC. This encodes CATSDTGTSRETQYF.

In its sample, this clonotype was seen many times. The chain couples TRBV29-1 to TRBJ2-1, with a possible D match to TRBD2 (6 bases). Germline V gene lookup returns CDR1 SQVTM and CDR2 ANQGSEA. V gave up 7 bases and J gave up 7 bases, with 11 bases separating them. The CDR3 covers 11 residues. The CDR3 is CSAEGRNEQFF. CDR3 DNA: TGCAGCGCCGAAGGGAGGAATGAGCAGTTCTTC.

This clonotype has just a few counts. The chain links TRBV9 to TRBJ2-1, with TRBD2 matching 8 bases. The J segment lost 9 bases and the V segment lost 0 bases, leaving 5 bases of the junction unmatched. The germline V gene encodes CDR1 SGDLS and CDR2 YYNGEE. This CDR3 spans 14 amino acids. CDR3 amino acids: CASSVGISGIEQFF. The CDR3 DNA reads TGTGCCAGCAGCGTAGGGATTAGCGGGATTGAGCAGTTCTTC.

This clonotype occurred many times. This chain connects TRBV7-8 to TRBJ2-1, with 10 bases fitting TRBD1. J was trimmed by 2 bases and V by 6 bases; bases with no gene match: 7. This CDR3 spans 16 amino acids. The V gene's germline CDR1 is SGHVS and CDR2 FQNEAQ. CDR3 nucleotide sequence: TGTGCCAGCAGTTCCGGGACAGGGGCCGCCTACAATGAGCAGTTCTTC. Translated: CASSSGTGAAYNEQFF.

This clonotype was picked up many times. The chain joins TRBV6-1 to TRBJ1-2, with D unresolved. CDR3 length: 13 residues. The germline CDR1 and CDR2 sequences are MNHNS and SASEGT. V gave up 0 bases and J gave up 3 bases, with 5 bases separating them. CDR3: CASSEAPDYGYTF. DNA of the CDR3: TGTGCCAGCAGTGAAGCGCCGGACTATGGCTACACCTTC.

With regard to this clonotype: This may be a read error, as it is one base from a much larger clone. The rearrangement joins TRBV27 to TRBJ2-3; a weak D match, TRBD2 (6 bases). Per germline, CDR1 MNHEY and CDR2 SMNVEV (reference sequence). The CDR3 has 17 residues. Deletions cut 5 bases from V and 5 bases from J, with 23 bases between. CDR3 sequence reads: CASSDHPDYLAGDTQYF. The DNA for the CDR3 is TGTGCCAGCAGTGACCACCCGGACTACCTCGCGGGAGATACGCAGTATTTT.

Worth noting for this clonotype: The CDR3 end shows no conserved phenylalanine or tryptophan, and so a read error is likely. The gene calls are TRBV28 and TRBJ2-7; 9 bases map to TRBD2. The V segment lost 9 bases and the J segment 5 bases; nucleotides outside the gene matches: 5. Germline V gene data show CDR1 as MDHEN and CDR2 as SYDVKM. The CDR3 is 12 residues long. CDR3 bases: TGTGCCAGTCGAGAGCGGGAGGACGAGCAGTACCTC. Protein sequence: CASREREDEQYL.

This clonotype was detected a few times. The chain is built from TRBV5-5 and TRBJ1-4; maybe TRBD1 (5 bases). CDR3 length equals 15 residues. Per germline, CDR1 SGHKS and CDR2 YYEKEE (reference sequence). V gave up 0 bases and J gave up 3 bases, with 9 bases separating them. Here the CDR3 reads CASSLVGEANEKLFF. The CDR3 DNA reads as TGTGCCAGCAGCTTGGTAGGGGAGGCTAATGAAAAACTGTTTTTT.

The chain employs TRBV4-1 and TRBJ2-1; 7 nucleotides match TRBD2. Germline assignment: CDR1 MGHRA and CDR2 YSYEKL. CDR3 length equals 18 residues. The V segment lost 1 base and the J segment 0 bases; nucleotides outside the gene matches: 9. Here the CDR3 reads CASSQGPAGRVSYNEQFF. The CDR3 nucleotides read TGCGCCAGCAGCCAAGGCCCAGCGGGAAGGGTCTCCTACAATGAGCAGTTCTTC.

CDR3 coding DNA: TGTGCCACTTACCTGACAGTTTACAATGAGCAGTTCTTC. Its protein is CATYLTVYNEQFF. The chain couples TRBV28 to TRBJ2-1, with a possible D match to TRBD1 (5 bases). Trimming pared 10 bases from V and 4 bases from J, leaving 14 bases between. This CDR3 region has 13 residues. The V gene's germline CDR1 is MDHEN and CDR2 SYDVKM.

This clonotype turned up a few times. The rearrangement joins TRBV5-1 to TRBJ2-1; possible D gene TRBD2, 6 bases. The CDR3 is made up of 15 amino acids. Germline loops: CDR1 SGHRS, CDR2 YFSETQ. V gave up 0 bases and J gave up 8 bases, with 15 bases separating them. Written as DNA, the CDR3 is TGCGCCAGCAGCTTGGAGGTAGACGGACTATATGAGCAGTTCTTC. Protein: CASSLEVDGLYEQFF.

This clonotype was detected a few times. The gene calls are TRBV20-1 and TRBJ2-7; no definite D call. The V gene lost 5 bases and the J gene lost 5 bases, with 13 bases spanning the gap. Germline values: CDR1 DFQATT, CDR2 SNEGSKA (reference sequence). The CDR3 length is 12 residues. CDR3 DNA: TGCAGTGCTTTCCGGACGGACGACGAGCAGTACTTC. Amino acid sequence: CSAFRTDDEQYF.

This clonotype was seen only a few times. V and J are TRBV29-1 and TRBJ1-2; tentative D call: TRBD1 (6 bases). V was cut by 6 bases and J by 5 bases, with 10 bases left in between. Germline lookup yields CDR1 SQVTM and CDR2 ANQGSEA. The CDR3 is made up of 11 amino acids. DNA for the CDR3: TGCAGCGTCGGCAGGGGTTATGGCTACACCTTC. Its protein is CSVGRGYGYTF.